Presented here are 10 T cell receptor beta chains from one specimen sequenced in a study of human T cells and chemical hapten exposure (dated by TCRdb to the early 2020s). The library was obtained by RACE. For sequencing, a NextSeq 500 was employed. TCRdb trimmed the raw reads at Q25, called clones with MiXCR and kept productive beta chains. Each record represents a unique CDR3 protein, reported with the most common genes and DNA among its rows. This sample holds around 99,000 distinct CDR3 sequences; around an eighth were observed only once. The ten largest clones capture 2% to 2.5% of the sample. The intended sense of this specimen's time point label: patch test 1, 2 weeks after DPC sensitization. The treatment or condition label, as the study defines it: therapeutic diphenylcyclopropenone sensitization with weekly scalp DPC. The specimen comprised whole blood, sampled in connection with sensitization to the hapten diphenylcyclopropenone (DPC). Every receptor here comes from a woman in her forties with alopecia areata. Some clones in this sample may be carry-over from other donors' samples.

This clonotype has a count of ten or more. The chain recombines TRBV28 with TRBJ1-5; no firm D call. The germline V and J ends were trimmed by 5 bases and 4 bases, with 9 bases remaining between them. Germline V lookup: CDR1 MDHEN, CDR2 SYDVKM. This CDR3 contains 13 residues. CDR3 amino acids: CASSAIINQPQHF. Written as DNA, the CDR3 is TGTGCCAGCAGTGCGATAATAAATCAGCCCCAGCATTTT.

In its sample, this clonotype was seen a few times. V and J are TRBV28 and TRBJ2-1; 8 bases align to TRBD2. This CDR3 spans 13 amino acids. Losses at the gene ends were 3 bases for V and 9 bases for J; bases not matched to a gene: 4. Germline-derived CDR1 and CDR2 are MDHEN and SYDVKM. CDR3 bases: TGTGCCAGCAGTTTGAGCGGGAGAGGTGAGCAGTTCTTC. Its translation: CASSLSGRGEQFF.

The genes are TRBV28 and TRBJ2-7, with D perhaps TRBD2 (5 bases). Germline CDR1 MDHEN, CDR2 SYDVKM. The V end lost 6 bases, the J end lost 6 bases, and 15 bases lay between the germline ends. The CDR3 totals 13 residues. CDR3 in amino acids: CASRPGLAAEQYF. The CDR3 DNA follows: TGTGCCAGCAGACCAGGACTCGCCGCCGAGCAGTACTTC.

Ten or more counts support this clonotype. The chain combines TRBV5-1 with TRBJ2-5; the D gene is possibly TRBD2 (5 bases). CDR3 length: 14 residues. Germline lookup yields CDR1 SGHRS and CDR2 YFSETQ. V lost 3 bases and J 2 bases, leaving 11 bases between the germline ends. This chain's CDR3 is CASSSGRGQETQYF. DNA for the CDR3: TGCGCCAGCAGCTCCGGACGGGGACAAGAGACCCAGTACTTC.

This clonotype came up many times. The CDR3 reads CASRDRGPGYTF. The CDR3 DNA follows: TGTGCCAGCAGGGACAGGGGGCCCGGCTACACCTTC. J is TRBJ1-2 and V is TRBV2, with 11 bases lining up with TRBD1. This CDR3 region has 12 residues. The germline CDR1 and CDR2 sequences are SNHLY and FYNNEI. Trimming removed 6 bases from V and 8 bases from J; junction bases left unmatched: 2.

In this sample, this clonotype turned up a few times. The chain is built from TRBV12-3 or TRBV12-4 and TRBJ1-1; D not resolved. The CDR3 has 12 residues. V was cut by 5 bases and J by 8 bases, with 12 bases left in between. The CDR3 DNA reads TGTGCCAGCAGTCAACGGGGAAAAGAAGCTTTCTTT. This encodes CASSQRGKEAFF.

In its sample, this clonotype was seen a few times. The chain links TRBV7-9 to TRBJ2-2; D is unclear. Trimming left V 3 bases short and J 3 bases short, with 8 bases between. The CDR3 totals 14 residues. CDR1 SEHNR and CDR2 FQNEAQ come from the germline V gene (reference sequence). For the CDR3, the DNA is TGTGCCAGCAGCTTTGGGCAGGACACCGGGGAGCTGTTTTTT. Translation gives CASSFGQDTGELFF.

The sample holds a few counts of this clonotype. The chain has TRBV6-2 or TRBV6-3 and TRBJ2-1; possible D gene TRBD2, 6 bases. Trimming took off 2 bases at V and 0 bases at J, with 14 bases between the two ends. This CDR3 contains 17 residues. CDR1 is MNHEY and CDR2 is SVGEGT in the germline V gene. CDR3 in amino acids: CASSYPSGFSSYNEQFF. CDR3 nucleotide sequence: TGTGCCAGCAGTTACCCGAGCGGGTTTAGCTCCTACAATGAGCAGTTCTTC.

This clonotype was detected a few times. The chain has TRBV7-2 and TRBJ2-2; perhaps TRBD2 as D (5 bases). Germline V gene lookup returns CDR1 SGHTA and CDR2 FQGNSA. V lost 0 bases and J 4 bases, leaving 9 bases between the germline ends. The CDR3 is made up of 15 amino acids. The CDR3 here is CASSLAGVSTGELFF. The CDR3 DNA is TGTGCCAGCAGCTTAGCGGGAGTGAGCACCGGGGAGCTGTTTTTT.

The V call is TRBV28, the J call TRBJ2-3; maybe TRBD1 (6 bases). The V end lost 9 bases, the J end lost 3 bases, and 13 bases lay between the germline ends. CDR1 is MDHEN, CDR2 SYDVKM, per germline. CDR3 size: 13 residues. CDR3 residues: CASFPGETDTQYF. The CDR3 DNA follows: TGTGCCAGTTTTCCAGGGGAGACAGATACGCAGTATTTT.